This T cell receptor (beta chain) was retrieved from a study of PD-L1 blockade in urothelial cancer. In the study overall: Analyzed time points were 3 weeks (second dose) and 6 weeks after therapy began. T cells numbered a median of 141,255 in the blood samples.

The authors spiked synthetic TCR analog templates into each PCR. This table comes from immunoSEQ multiplex PCR, and its TCRdb copy is limited to in-frame clones, with some not included. The sample lists tens of thousands of clones, about four fifths occurring once. Noted time point: pretreatment peripheral blood. Per-patient samples, pretreatment and on-treatment, numbered 1 to 8. The CDR3 extends over 16 amino acids. J gave up 5 bases and V 4 bases, and 10 bases lay outside the gene matches. Germline-derived CDR1 and CDR2 are SGHRS and YFSETQ. This chain joins TRBV5-1 and TRBJ2-2; the match to TRBD1 covers 8 bases. The material sequenced was PBMCs, taken around atezolizumab (anti-PD-L1) treatment. The receptor was derived from a woman aged 70-85 years with urothelial cancer. The CDR3 coding sequence is TGCGCCAGCAGCGTTCTCGGACAGGGAGAGACCGGGGAGCTGTTTTTT. This translates into CASSVLGQGETGELFF.